This is a list of T cell receptor beta chains from one sample in a study of tumor-infiltrating lymphocytes in primary liver carcinoma. TCRdb processed the multiplex PCR reads anew with MiXCR; each CDR3 protein has one entry. The table shows some 94,000 distinct CDR3 sequences, with about 70% occurring only once. What was sequenced was liver tumor tissue from sampling region 5. The receptor source for this set is a woman aged 55-69 years with primary liver carcinoma and hepatitis B virus infection. Both conserved end residues are part of each CDR3. A D gene is named only where the DNA matches it firmly. Clone size is stated in some rows and not others, as once, few, many or a class when expanded.

>TRBD1|.|TRBV18|TRBJ2-2
TGTGCCAGCTCACCGACTACAGGGGGTCAAAACATCGGGGAGCTGTTTTTT
CASSPTTGGQNIGELFF
>.|.|TRBV7-9|TRBJ1-2
TGTGTCAGCAGCCGAGGGTTGGTCTATGGCTACACCTTC
CVSSRGLVYGYTF
>.|many|TRBV5-1|TRBJ2-2
TGCGCCAGCAGCTTGGGGACCGGGACCCACACCGGGGAGCTGTTTTTT
CASSLGTGTHTGELFF
>.|.|TRBV5-4|TRBJ2-7
TGTGCCAGCAGCTTGCGTCGGGGGTCTGGCGGGATTCGCGAACAGTACTTC
CASSLRRGSGGIREQYF
>.|.|TRBV6-2/TRBV6-3|TRBJ2-7
TGTGCCAGCAATACAGGAGTCGAGCAGTACTTC
CASNTGVEQYF
>.|.|TRBV10-2|TRBJ1-6
TGCGCCAGCAGTGAGGGAGGGAAGAATTCACCCCTCCACTTC
CASSEGGKNSPLHF
>TRBD1|many|TRBV6-1|TRBJ1-5
TGTGCCAGCAACCGGGGGGGACAGGTTTGGCATTTT
CASNRGGQVWHF
>.|.|TRBV2|TRBJ2-7
TGTGCCAGCAGTATCCAGGGTCGCGAGCAGAACTTC
CASSIQGREQNF
>.|.|TRBV24-1|TRBJ2-1
TGTGCCACCAGTGATTTAGGGGGGACGGTCAATGAGCAGTTCTTC
CATSDLGGTVNEQFF
>TRBD2|.|TRBV29-1|TRBJ2-1
TGCAGCACTGCGACTAGCCTCTACAATGAGCAGTTTTTC
CSTATSLYNEQFF
>.|.|TRBV5-1|TRBJ2-5
TGCGCCAGCGGCCCTGCGGACAGCCGCAAGGAGACCCAGTACTTC
CASGPADSRKETQYF
>TRBD1|many|TRBV7-9|TRBJ1-5
TGTGCCAGCAGCTTAGTGGGACAGGGGGAAAATCAGCCCCAGCATTTT
CASSLVGQGENQPQHF
>TRBD2|.|TRBV11-3|TRBJ2-1
TGTGCCAGCAGCTTGGGTCAAGGCGGGAGGACCGGCTTCAATGAGCAGTTCTTC
CASSLGQGGRTGFNEQFF
>.|.|TRBV5-1|TRBJ1-1
TGCACCAGCAGCGTGGCAGGAGGGGACACTGAAGCTTTCTTT
CTSSVAGGDTEAFF
>.|few|TRBV7-8|TRBJ2-7
TGTGCCAGTAGCTTAATTATAAACACCTACGAGCTGTACTTC
CASSLIINTYELYF
>.|many|TRBV29-1|TRBJ1-2
TGCAGCGTTGAAAATTTTGGCTATGGCTACACCTTC
CSVENFGYGYTF
>.|.|TRBV9|TRBJ1-1
TGTGCCACGCTGAAAAAAGGGAGGGATTACACTGAAGCTTTCTTT
CATLKKGRDYTEAFF
>.|many|TRBV30|TRBJ2-4
TGTGCCTGGAGTGTACCTTCCTTGTGGGAGGAAAACATTCAGTACTTC
CAWSVPSLWEENIQYF
>TRBD2|.|TRBV6-1|TRBJ2-3
TGTGCCAGCAGCCGGGAGCGGGAGACAGATACGCAATATTTT
CASSRERETDTQYF
>TRBD2|many|TRBV11-2|TRBJ2-7
TGTGCCAGCAGTCCGGGACTAGCGGAGAGGGAGCAGTACTTC
CASSPGLAEREQYF
>TRBD2|once|TRBV11-2|TRBJ2-1
TGTGCCAGCAGCAGGAGACTAGCGGGAGGACCGGGGGACTCCCACAATGAGCAGTTCTTC
CASSRRLAGGPGDSHNEQFF
>.|.|TRBV11-3|TRBJ2-5
TGTACCAGCAGTATAGACACAGAGACCCAGTACTTC
CTSSIDTETQYF
>.|many|TRBV4-1|TRBJ2-7
TGCGCCAGCAGCCAAGATAATACGGAATATAACGAGCAGTACTTC
CASSQDNTEYNEQYF
>.|.|TRBV7-9|TRBJ2-1
TGTGCCAGCACCTTAGAGGGTGGGTACAATGAGCAGTTCTTC
CASTLEGGYNEQFF
>.|.|TRBV11-2|TRBJ2-5
TGTGCCAGTAGCTTAGATCAGGGGCCCCAAGAGACTGAGTACTTC
CASSLDQGPQETEYF
>TRBD2|.|TRBV4-2|TRBJ2-1
TGTGTCAGCAGCCAAGCGGTATTTAGCGGGAGTGGTGATGAGCAGTTCTTC
CVSSQAVFSGSGDEQFF
>TRBD2|many|TRBV5-1|TRBJ2-3
TGCGCCAGTGCTACTAGCGGGAGTCCCCCAGATACGCAGTATTTT
CASATSGSPPDTQYF
>.|many|TRBV12-3/TRBV12-4|TRBJ2-4
TGTGCCAGCAGTCAAAATAGGTGGAACATTCAGTACTTC
CASSQNRWNIQYF
>.|many|TRBV6-5|TRBJ2-1
TGTGCCAGCAGTGGATCCGGGAGTCATGAGCAGTTCTTC
CASSGSGSHEQFF
>.|once|TRBV24-1|TRBJ2-3
TGTGCCACCAGTGATTTGGAGAGCGACACAGATACGCAGTGTTTT
CATSDLESDTDTQCF
>.|.|TRBV11-2|TRBJ2-1
TGTACCAGCAGCCCCCAGCGTTCCTCGGGTGAGCAGTTCTTC
CTSSPQRSSGEQFF
>.|once|TRBV4-1|TRBJ1-5
TGCGCCAGCAGCCAAGGGCATGCACCCGGGCTGCCCCAGCATTTT
CASSQGHAPGLPQHF
>TRBD2|many|TRBV7-9|TRBJ2-3
TGTGCCAGCACCCTGGGACTAGCGGGAGATACGCAGTATTTT
CASTLGLAGDTQYF
>.|.|TRBV11-2|TRBJ2-1
TGTGCTAGCAGCTGGACTGATGGGGCAGAGCAGTTCTTC
CASSWTDGAEQFF
>.|few|TRBV4-1|TRBJ1-2
TGCGCCAGCAGCCAAGATCGGTGGACAGAATCGGGTGGTTACACCTTC
CASSQDRWTESGGYTF
>TRBD2|large|TRBV11-2|TRBJ2-1
TGTGCCAGCAGCTGGACTAGCGGTGGTGAGCAGTTCTTC
CASSWTSGGEQFF
>TRBD2|.|TRBV13|TRBJ2-1
TGTGCCAGCAGCCTTAGCGGGAGGGTGAGCCCATACAATGAGCAGTTCTTC
CASSLSGRVSPYNEQFF
>TRBD2|.|TRBV12-3/TRBV12-4|TRBJ2-3
TGTGACAGCAGTGACGTAGGGTCAGGGAGGGCCTATACGCACTATTTT
CDSSDVGSGRAYTHYF
>.|many|TRBV5-6|TRBJ2-3
TGTGCCAGCAGCCGTCAGACCCGCACAGATACGCAGTATTTT
CASSRQTRTDTQYF
>TRBD2|.|TRBV6-6|TRBJ2-3
TGTACCAGCAGTTATGAACTAGCGTCTAGCACAGATACGCAGTATTTT
CTSSYELASSTDTQYF
>TRBD1|many|TRBV30|TRBJ1-2
TGTGCCTGGAGTGTACGAGTCCGGGACAGGGGCTATGGCTACACCTTC
CAWSVRVRDRGYGYTF
>.|.|TRBV6-4|TRBJ2-3
TGTGCCAGCAGTGACGATTCACGGGGCCCGGCAGATACGCAGTATTTT
CASSDDSRGPADTQYF
>TRBD2|.|TRBV7-9|TRBJ2-1
TGTGCCAGCAGACACTTACTAGCGGGAGGGCCGAAGTTGAATGAACAGTTATTC
CASRHLLAGGPKLNEQLF
>.|medium-sized|TRBV6-2/TRBV6-3|TRBJ2-3
TGTGCCAGCAGTTACGCTGACGTGGTTACGCAGTATTTT
CASSYADVVTQYF
>TRBD2|many|TRBV5-1|TRBJ2-7
TGCGCCAGCAGCTTGGCTAGCGGGAGTTACGAGCAGTACTTC
CASSLASGSYEQYF